The source of this TCR beta chain is a study of CD4 T cells in relation to SARS-CoV-2 and coronaviruses. Study as a whole: TCR beta CDR3s were sequenced after roughly nine-day antigen culture of PBMCs.

About this clone itself: The antigen remains undetermined.

Unexposed donor CD4+ T cells date from about 2011-2018, before the COVID-19 pandemic. After ten to eleven days of culture, CD4+ T cells were isolated. Sequenced by immunoSEQ multiplex PCR; TCRdb stores in-frame clones only, minus some. The table records about 30,000 clones, 70% to 85% of them present only once. The specimen was CD4+ T cells from PBMCs, cultured in vitro. The clonotype originates from a human donor in good health.

The CDR3 bases are TGTGCCAGTAGTATAGATCCTAGCGGGTACTACGAGCAGTACTTC. Its protein product is CASSIDPSGYYEQYF. The rearrangement joins TRBV19 to TRBJ2-7; 8 positions agree with TRBD2. With V trimmed by 0 bases and J by 3 bases, 4 bases remained unmatched. Germline V gives CDR1 LNHDA, CDR2 SQIVND (reference sequence). The CDR3 runs 15 residues.